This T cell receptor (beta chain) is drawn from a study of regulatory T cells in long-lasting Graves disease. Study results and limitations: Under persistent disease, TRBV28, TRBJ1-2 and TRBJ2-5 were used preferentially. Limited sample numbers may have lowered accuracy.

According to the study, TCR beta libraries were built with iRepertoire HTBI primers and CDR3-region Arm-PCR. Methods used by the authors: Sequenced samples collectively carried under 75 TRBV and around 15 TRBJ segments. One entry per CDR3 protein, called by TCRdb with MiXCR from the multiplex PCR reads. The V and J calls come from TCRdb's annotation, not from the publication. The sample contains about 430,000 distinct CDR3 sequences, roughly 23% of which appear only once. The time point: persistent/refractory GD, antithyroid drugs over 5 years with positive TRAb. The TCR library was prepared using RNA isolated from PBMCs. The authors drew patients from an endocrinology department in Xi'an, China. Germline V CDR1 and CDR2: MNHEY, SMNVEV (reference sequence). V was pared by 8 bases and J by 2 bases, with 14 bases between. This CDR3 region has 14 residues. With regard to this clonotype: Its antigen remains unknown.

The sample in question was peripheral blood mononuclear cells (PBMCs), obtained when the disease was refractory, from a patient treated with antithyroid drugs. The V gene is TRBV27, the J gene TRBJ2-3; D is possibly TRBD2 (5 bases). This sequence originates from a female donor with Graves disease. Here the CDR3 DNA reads TGTGCCAGCGGAAGAGCGGAGTTCACAGATACGCAGTATTTT. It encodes CASGRAEFTDTQYF.